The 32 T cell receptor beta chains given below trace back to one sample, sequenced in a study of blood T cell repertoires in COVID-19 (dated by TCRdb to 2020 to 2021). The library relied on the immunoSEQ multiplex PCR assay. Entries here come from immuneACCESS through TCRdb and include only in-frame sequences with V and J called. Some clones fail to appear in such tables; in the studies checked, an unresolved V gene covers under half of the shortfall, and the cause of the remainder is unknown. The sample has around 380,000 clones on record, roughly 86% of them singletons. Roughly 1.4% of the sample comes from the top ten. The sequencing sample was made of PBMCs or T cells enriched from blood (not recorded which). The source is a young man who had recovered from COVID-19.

The CDR3 sequence: CASSQPRGNAEKLFF. The CDR3 DNA follows: TGTGCCAGCAGCCAGCCTAGGGGTAACGCCGAAAAACTGTTTTTT. The gene calls are TRBV28 and TRBJ1-4, with D possibly TRBD1 on 5 matching bases. Per germline, CDR1 MDHEN and CDR2 SYDVKM. The CDR3 spans 15 residues. V lost 6 bases, J lost 8 bases, and 19 bases lay in between.

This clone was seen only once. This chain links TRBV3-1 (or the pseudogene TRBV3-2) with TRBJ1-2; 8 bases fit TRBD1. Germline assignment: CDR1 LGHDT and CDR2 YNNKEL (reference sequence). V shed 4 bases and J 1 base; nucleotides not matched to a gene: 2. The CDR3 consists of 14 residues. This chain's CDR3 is CASSLQGGNYGYTF. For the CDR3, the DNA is TGTGCCAGCAGCCTACAGGGGGGTAACTATGGCTACACCTTC.

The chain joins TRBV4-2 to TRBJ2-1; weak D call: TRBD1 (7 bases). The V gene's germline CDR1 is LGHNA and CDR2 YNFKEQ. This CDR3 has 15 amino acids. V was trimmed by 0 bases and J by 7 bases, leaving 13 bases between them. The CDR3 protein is CASSQEEGAQNEQFF. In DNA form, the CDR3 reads TGTGCCAGCAGCCAAGAGGAGGGGGCGCAAAATGAGCAGTTCTTC.

This chain's CDR3 is CASSLRGGGYTF. The CDR3 DNA reads TGTGCCAGCAGTTTACGCGGGGGTGGCTACACCTTC. This chain joins TRBV12-3 or TRBV12-4 and TRBJ1-2, with D perhaps matching TRBD1 (5 bases). Trimming removed 2 bases at V and 7 bases at J, with 8 bases between. CDR3 size: 12 residues.

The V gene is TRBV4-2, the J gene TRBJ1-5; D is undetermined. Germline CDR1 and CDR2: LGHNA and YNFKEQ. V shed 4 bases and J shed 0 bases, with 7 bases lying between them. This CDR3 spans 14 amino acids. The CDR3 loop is CASSRRGSNQPQHF. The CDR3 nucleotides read TGTGCCAGCAGCCGACGGGGTAGCAATCAGCCCCAGCATTTT.

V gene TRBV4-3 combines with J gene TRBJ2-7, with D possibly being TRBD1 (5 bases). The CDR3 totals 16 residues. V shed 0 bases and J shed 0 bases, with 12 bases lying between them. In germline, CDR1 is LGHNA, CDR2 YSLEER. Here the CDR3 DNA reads TGCGCCAGCAGCCAAGAATTGCCCGACAGCTCCTACGAGCAGTACTTC. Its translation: CASSQELPDSSYEQYF.

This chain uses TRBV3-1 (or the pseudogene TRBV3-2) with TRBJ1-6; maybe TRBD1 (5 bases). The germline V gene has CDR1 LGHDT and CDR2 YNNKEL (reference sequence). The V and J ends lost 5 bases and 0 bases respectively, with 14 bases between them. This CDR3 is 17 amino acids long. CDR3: CASSGGTLSSYNSPLHF. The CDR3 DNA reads TGTGCCAGCAGCGGGGGGACTTTAAGCTCCTATAATTCACCCCTCCACTTT.

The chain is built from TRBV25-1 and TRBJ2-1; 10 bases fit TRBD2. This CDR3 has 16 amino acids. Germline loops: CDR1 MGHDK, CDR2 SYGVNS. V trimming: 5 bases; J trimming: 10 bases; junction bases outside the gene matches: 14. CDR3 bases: TGTGCCAGCAGTCCCCTTTCGAGACTAGCGGGCCACGAGCAGTTCTTC. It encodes CASSPLSRLAGHEQFF.

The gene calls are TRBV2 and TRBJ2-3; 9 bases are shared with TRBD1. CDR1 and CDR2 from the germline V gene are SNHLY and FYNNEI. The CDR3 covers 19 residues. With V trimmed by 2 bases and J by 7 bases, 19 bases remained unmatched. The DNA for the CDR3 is TGTGCCAGCAGTGAAAGGGGCTTTTGGACAGGGGTCTCCTCAAATACGCAGTATTTT. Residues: CASSERGFWTGVSSNTQYF.

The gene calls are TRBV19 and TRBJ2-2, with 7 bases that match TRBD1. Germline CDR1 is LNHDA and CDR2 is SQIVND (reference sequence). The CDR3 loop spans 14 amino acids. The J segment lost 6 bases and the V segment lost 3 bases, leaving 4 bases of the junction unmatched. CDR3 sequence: CASSMQDRPGELFF. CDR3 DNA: TGTGCCAGTAGTATGCAGGACAGGCCCGGGGAGCTGTTTTTT.

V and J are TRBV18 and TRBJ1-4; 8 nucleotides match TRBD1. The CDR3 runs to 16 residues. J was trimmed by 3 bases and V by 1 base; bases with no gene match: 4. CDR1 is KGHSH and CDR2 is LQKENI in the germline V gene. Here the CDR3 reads CASSPLSGQANEKLFF. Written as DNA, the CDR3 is TGTGCCAGCTCACCACTCTCGGGACAGGCTAATGAAAAACTGTTTTTT.

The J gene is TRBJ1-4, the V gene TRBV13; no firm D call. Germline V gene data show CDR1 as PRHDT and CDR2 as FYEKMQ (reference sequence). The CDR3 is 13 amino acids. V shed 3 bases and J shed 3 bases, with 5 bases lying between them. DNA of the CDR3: TGTGCCAGCAGCTTTAGTCCTAATGAAAAACTGTTTTTT. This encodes CASSFSPNEKLFF.

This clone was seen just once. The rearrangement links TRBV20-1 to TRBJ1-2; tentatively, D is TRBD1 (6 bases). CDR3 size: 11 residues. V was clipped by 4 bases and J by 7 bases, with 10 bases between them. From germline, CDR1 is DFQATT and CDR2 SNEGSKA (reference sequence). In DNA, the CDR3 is TGCAGTGCTACAACAGGGTTTGGCTACACCTTC. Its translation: CSATTGFGYTF.

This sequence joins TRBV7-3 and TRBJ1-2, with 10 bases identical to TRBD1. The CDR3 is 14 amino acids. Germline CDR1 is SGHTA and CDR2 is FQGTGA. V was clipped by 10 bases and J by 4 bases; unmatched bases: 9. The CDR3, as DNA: TGTGCCACCTCTTCGGACAGGGGGAGCTATGGCTACACCTTC. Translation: CATSSDRGSYGYTF. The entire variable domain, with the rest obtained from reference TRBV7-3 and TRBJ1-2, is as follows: GAGVSQTPSNKVTEKGKYVELRCDPISGHTALYWYRQSLGQGPEFLIYFQGTGAADDSGLPNDRFFAVRPEGSVSTLKIQRTERGDSAVYLCATSSDRGSYGYTFGSGTRLTVV.

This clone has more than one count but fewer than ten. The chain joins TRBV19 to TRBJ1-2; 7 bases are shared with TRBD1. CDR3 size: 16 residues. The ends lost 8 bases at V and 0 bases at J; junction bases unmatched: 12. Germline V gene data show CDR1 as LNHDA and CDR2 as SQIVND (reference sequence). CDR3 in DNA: TGTGCCAGTGCCCCTACTACCGGGACAGCTAACTATGGCTACACCTTC. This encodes CASAPTTGTANYGYTF.

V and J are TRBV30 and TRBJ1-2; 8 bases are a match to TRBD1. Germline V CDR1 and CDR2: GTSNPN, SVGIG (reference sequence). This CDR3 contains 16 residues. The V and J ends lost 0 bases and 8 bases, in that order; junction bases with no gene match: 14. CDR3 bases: TGTGCCTGGAGTGTCCCGGTGACAGGGGAGATGAGAGGCTACACCTTC. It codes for CAWSVPVTGEMRGYTF. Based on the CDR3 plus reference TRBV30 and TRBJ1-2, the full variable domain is SQTIHQWPATLVQPVGSPLSLECTVEGTSNPNLYWYRQAAGRGLQLLFYSVGIGQISSEVPQNLSASRPQDRQFILSSKKLLLSDSGFYLCAWSVPVTGEMRGYTFGSGTRLTVV.

CDR3 loop: CASSPLSGPRSYTF. The CDR3 coding sequence is TGTGCCAGCAGCCCATTAAGTGGCCCTCGAAGCTACACCTTC. The V call is TRBV7-2, the J call TRBJ1-2; no definite D call. The V and J ends lost 5 bases and 9 bases respectively, with 19 bases between them. The CDR3 is made up of 14 amino acids. Germline-derived CDR1 and CDR2 are SGHTA and FQGNSA.

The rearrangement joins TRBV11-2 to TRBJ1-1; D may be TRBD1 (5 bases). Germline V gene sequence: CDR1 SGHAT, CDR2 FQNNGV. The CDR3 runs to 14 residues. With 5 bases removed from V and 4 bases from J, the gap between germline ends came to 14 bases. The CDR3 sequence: CASSNPGLSTEAFF. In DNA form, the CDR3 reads TGTGCCAGCAGCAACCCAGGGTTGTCCACTGAAGCTTTCTTT.

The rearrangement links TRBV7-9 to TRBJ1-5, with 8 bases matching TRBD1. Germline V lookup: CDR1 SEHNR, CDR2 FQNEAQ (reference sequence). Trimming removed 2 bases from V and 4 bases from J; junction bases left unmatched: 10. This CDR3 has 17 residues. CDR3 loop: CASSLKTGERGNQPQHF. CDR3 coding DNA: TGTGCCAGCAGCTTAAAGACAGGGGAGAGGGGTAATCAGCCCCAGCATTTT.

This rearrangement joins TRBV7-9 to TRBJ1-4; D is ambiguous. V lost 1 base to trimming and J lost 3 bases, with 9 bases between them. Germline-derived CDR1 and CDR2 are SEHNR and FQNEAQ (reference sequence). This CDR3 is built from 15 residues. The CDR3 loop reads CASSLVPGSNEKLFF. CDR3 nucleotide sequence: TGTGCCAGCAGCTTAGTTCCAGGTTCTAATGAAAAACTGTTTTTT.

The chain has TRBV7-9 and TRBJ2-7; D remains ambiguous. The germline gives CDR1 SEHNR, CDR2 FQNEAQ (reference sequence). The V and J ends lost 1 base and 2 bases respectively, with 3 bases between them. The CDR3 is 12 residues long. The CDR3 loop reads CASSLGAYEQYF. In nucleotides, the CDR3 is TGTGCCAGCAGCTTAGGCGCCTACGAGCAGTACTTC.

The CDR3 is CASKDNAIRTDTQYF. As DNA, the CDR3 is TGTGCCAGTAAGGACAACGCTATTAGGACAGATACGCAGTATTTT. This chain links TRBV19 with TRBJ2-3; the D gene is possibly TRBD1 (5 bases). The germline CDR1 and CDR2 sequences are LNHDA and SQIVND (reference sequence). Trimming removed 7 bases at V and 3 bases at J, with 17 bases between. The CDR3 spans 15 residues.

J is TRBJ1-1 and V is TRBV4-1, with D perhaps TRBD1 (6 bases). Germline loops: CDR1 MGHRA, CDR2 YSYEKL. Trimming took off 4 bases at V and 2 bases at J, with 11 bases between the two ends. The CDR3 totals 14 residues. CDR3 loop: CASSPWTDNTEAFF. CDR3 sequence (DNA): TGCGCCAGCAGCCCATGGACAGATAACACTGAAGCTTTCTTT.

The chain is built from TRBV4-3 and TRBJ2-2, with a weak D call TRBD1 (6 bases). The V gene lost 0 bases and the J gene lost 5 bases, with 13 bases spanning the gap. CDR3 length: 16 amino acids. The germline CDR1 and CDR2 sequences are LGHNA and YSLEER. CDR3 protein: CASSQEITGITGELFF. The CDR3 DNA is TGCGCCAGCAGCCAAGAAATCACAGGGATAACCGGGGAGCTGTTTTTT.

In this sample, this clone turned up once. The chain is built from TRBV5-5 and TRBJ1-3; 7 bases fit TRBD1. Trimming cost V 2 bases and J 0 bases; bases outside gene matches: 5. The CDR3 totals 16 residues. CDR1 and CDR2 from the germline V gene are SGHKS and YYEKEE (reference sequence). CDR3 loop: CASSFGQAVSGNTIYF. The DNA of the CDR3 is TGTGCCAGCAGCTTCGGACAGGCCGTCTCTGGAAACACCATATATTTT.

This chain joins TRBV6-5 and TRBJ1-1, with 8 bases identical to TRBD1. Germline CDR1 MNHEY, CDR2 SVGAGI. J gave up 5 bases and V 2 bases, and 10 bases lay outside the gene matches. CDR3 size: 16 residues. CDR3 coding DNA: TGTGCCAGCAGTTACACCCCGGACAGGGCGGGAACTGAAGCTTTCTTT. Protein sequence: CASSYTPDRAGTEAFF.

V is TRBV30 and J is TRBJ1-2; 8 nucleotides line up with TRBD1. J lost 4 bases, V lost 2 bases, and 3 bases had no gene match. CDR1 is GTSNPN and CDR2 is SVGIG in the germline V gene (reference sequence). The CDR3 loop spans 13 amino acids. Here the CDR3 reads CAWSSQGVYGYTF. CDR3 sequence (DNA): TGTGCCTGGAGTTCACAGGGGGTCTATGGCTACACCTTC.

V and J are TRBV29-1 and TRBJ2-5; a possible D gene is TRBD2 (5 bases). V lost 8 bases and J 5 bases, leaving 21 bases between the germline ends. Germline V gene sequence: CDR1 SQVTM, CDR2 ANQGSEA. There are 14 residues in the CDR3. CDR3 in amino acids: CSSIWSGRHETQYF. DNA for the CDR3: TGCAGCTCTATTTGGAGCGGACGTCACGAGACCCAGTACTTC.

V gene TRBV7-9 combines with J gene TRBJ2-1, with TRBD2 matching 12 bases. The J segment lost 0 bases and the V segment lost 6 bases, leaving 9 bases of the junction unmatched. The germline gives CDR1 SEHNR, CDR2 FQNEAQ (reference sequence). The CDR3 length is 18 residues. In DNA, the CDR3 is TGTGCCAGCAGACCGGGACTAGCGGGCAGGAGCTCCTACAATGAGCAGTTCTTC. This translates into CASRPGLAGRSSYNEQFF.

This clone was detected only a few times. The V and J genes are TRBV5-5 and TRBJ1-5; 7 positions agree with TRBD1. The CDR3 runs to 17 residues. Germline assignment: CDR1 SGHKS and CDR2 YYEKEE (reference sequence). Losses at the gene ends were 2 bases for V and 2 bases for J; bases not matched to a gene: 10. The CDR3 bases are TGTGCCAGCAGCTTATATGGACAGGCGGTTGGCAATCAGCCCCAGCATTTT. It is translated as CASSLYGQAVGNQPQHF. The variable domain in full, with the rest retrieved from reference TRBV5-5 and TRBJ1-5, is DAGVTQSPTHLIKTRGQQVTLRCSPISGHKSVSWYQQVLGQGPQFIFQYYEKEERGRGNFPDRFSARQFPNYSSELNVNALLLGDSALYLCASSLYGQAVGNQPQHFGDGTRLSIL.

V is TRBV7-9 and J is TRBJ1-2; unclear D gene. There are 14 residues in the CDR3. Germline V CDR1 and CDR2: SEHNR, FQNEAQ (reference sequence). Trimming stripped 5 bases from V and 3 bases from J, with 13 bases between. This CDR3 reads CASSPNLYYYGYTF. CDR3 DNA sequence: TGTGCCAGCAGCCCCAATCTATACTACTATGGCTACACCTTC.

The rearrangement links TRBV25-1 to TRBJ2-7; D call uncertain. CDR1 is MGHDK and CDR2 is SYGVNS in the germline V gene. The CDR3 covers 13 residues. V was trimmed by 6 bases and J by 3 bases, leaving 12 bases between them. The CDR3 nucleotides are TGTGCCAGCAGCCCCTCGTCGGGCTACGAGCAGTACTTC. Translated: CASSPSSGYEQYF.